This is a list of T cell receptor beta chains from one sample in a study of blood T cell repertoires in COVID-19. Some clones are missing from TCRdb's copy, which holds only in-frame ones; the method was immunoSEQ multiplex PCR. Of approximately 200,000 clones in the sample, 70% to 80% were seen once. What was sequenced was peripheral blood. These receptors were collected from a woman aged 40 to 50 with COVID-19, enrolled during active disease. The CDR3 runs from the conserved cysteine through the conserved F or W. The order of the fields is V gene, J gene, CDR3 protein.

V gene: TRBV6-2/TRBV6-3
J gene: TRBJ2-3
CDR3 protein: CASSYPLQGVRGDTQYF

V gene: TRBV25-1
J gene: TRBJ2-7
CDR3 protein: CASSGKEGAPTYEQYF

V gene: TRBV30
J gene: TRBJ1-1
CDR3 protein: CASGRGGTEAFF

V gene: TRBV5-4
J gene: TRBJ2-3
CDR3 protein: CASSPAVANKHTQYF

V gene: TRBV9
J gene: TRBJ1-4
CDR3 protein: CASSFGTGVPNEKLFF

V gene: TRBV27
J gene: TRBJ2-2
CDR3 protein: CASRWGVGGELFF

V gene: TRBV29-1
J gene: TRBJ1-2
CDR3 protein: CSATGSPAGYTF

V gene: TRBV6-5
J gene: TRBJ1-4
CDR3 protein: CASSPFTGVEKLFF

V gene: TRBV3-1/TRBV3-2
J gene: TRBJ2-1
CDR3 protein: CASSQDRGGRPYNEQFF

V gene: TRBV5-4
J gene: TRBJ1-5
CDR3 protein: CASSLGGRKDQPQHF

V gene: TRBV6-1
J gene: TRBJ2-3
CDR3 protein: CASSDGQGATDTQYF

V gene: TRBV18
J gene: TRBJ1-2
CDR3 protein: CASSPGGLGAYYGYTF

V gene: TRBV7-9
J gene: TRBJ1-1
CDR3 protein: CASSPSPRVAWLNTEAFF

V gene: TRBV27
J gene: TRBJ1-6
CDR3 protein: CASRDRAGLAYNSPLHF

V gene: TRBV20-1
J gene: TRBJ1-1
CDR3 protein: CSARPRIEAFF

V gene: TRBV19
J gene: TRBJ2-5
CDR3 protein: CATKGGIQETQYF

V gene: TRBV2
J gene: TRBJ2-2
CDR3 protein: CASVAGGHTGELFF

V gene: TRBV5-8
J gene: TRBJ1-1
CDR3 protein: CASSFRGRINNSPPAFF

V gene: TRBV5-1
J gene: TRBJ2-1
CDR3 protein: CASSFPDRAPYNEQFF

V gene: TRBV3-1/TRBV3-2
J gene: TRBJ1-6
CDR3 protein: CASSRSGQRSSTNSPLHF

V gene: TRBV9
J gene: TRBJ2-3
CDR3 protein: CASSVGSSGKVDTQYF

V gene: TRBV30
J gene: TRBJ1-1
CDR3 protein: CAWDRRGFLNTEAFF

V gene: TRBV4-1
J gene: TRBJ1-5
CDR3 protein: CASSQEQGVNQPQHF

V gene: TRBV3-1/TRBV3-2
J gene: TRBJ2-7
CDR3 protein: CASSQDLVAGETYEQYF

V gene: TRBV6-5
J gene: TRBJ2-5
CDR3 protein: CASSYSRVGSETQYF

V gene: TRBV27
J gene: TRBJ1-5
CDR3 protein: CASSGGQISNQPQHF

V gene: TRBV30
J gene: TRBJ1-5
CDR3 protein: CAWAAGGYSNQPQHF